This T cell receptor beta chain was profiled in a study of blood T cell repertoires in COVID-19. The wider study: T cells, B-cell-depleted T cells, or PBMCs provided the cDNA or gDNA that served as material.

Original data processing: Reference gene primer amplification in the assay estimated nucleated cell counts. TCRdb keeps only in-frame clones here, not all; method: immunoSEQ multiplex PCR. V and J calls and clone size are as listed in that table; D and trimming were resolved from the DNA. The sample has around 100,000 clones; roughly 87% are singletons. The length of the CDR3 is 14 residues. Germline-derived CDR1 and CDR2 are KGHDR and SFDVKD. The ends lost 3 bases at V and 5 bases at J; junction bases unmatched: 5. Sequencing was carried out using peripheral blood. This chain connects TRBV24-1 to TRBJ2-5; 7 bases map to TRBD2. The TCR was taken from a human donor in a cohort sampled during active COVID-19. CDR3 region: CATSDGGGGETQYF. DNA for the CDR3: TGTGCCACCAGTGATGGGGGGGGAGGCGAGACCCAGTACTTC.